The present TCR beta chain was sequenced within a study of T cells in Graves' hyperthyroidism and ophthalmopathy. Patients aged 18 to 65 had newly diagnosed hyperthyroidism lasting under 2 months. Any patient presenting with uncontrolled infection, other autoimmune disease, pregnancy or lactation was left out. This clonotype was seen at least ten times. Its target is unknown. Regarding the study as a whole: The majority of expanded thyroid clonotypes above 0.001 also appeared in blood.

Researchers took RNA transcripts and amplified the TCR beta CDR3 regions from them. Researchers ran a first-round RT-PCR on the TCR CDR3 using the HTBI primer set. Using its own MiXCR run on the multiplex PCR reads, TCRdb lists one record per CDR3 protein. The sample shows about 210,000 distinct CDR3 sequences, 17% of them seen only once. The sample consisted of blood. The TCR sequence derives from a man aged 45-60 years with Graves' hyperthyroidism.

As DNA, the CDR3 is TGTGCCAGCAGTCCACTTGTAGGCGGGAGATGGAACGAGCAGTACTTC. Translated: CASSPLVGGRWNEQYF. V and J are TRBV28 and TRBJ2-7; 7 bases line up with TRBD2. V was pared by 5 bases and J by 5 bases, with 15 bases of the junction left unmatched. Germline V lookup: CDR1 MDHEN, CDR2 SYDVKM. The CDR3 is 16 residues long.